This entry lists 26 T cell receptor beta chains sequenced from one sample in a study of response to subunit inactivated influenza vaccine. In TCRdb, the RT-PCR reads were re-called with MiXCR into one record per CDR3 protein. The profile shows 300,000 to 350,000 distinct CDR3 sequences, roughly a fifth of them singletons. Sample: PBMCs from blood, taken about 20 months after vaccination. The receptors originated from a man aged 50-75 years who received an inactivated influenza vaccine.

This clonotype occurred a few times. V gene TRBV4-3 combines with J gene TRBJ1-2; D is unclear. V lost 8 bases, J lost 1 base, and 14 bases lay in between. CDR1 is LGHNA and CDR2 is YSLEER in the germline V gene. The CDR3 runs to 14 residues. The CDR3 here is CASSPGRINYGYTF. As DNA, the CDR3 is TGCGCCAGCTCCCCGGGCCGAATTAACTATGGCTACACCTTC.

There are a few counts of this clonotype. The rearrangement links TRBV29-1 to TRBJ2-6; D call uncertain. The CDR3 runs to 16 residues. Between the trimmed V and J ends, which lost 4 bases and 0 bases, there was a span of 13 bases. Looked up from germline, CDR1 is SQVTM and CDR2 is ANQGSEA. This CDR3 reads CSVVVVPDSGANVLTF. As DNA, the CDR3 is TGCAGCGTTGTAGTGGTCCCTGACTCTGGGGCCAACGTCCTGACTTTC.

This clonotype has at least ten counts. The V gene is TRBV5-1, the J gene TRBJ2-1, with D perhaps being TRBD1 or TRBD2 (5 bases each). Trimming pared 4 bases from V and 5 bases from J, leaving 22 bases between. Germline assignment: CDR1 SGHRS and CDR2 YFSETQ. This CDR3 is 17 amino acids long. The CDR3 DNA follows: TGCGCCAGCAGCCGTCATTGGGACCGAGGCCTAGACAATGAGCAGTTCTTC. Translating gives CASSRHWDRGLDNEQFF.

This clonotype showed up just a few times. V gene TRBV4-3 combines with J gene TRBJ1-5; D perhaps matches TRBD1 (6 bases). The V gene lost 0 bases and the J gene lost 2 bases, with 11 bases spanning the gap. The CDR3 sequence is 16 residues long. The germline gives CDR1 LGHNA, CDR2 YSLEER. CDR3 sequence: CASSQERQVGNQPQHF. The CDR3 DNA sequence: TGCGCCAGCAGCCAAGAACGACAGGTTGGCAATCAGCCCCAGCATTTT.

The V gene is TRBV20-1, the J gene TRBJ2-3; tentative D call: TRBD1 (6 bases). This CDR3 has 13 amino acids. Germline V gene lookup returns CDR1 DFQATT and CDR2 SNEGSKA (reference sequence). Trimming took off 3 bases at V and 3 bases at J, with 10 bases between the two ends. The CDR3 DNA sequence: TGCAGTGCTAGCCCAGGGGTAACAGATACGCAGTATTTT. Protein: CSASPGVTDTQYF.

This clonotype was seen many times. The rearrangement uses TRBV10-3 and TRBJ1-1; D unclear. The V and J ends lost 3 bases and 1 base respectively, with 12 bases between them. Looked up from germline, CDR1 is ENHRY and CDR2 is SYGVKD. The CDR3 extends over 15 amino acids. CDR3 DNA sequence: TGTGCCATCAGTGATCCCGGAAGGGCGAACACTGAAGCTTTCTTT. This encodes CAISDPGRANTEAFF.

The chain combines TRBV6-5 with TRBJ1-2, with D perhaps TRBD1 (5 bases). CDR3 size: 12 residues. Looked up from germline, CDR1 is MNHEY and CDR2 is SVGAGI. V dropped 6 bases and J dropped 4 bases, with 9 bases sitting between them. The CDR3 region is CASRSDSYGYTF. For the CDR3, the DNA is TGTGCCAGCAGGAGCGACAGCTATGGCTACACCTTC.

The rearrangement uses TRBV11-2 and TRBJ2-3; D may be TRBD2 (6 bases). This CDR3 contains 13 residues. In germline, CDR1 is SGHAT, CDR2 FQNNGV. V was clipped by 1 base and J by 5 bases, with 7 bases between them. The CDR3 region is CASSLAGGDTQYF. The CDR3 bases are TGTGCCAGCAGCTTAGCCGGGGGAGATACGCAGTATTTT.

This clonotype was found a few times. The V gene is TRBV7-9, the J gene TRBJ2-5; D not resolved. The CDR3 sequence is 12 residues long. CDR1 is SEHNR and CDR2 is FQNEAQ in the germline V gene (reference sequence). The V end was cut by 4 bases, the J end by 7 bases, with 10 bases between. CDR3 DNA: TGTGCCAGCAGCTCCGACACGTGGACCCAGTACTTC. It encodes CASSSDTWTQYF.

This clonotype was observed a handful of times. The chain recombines TRBV12-3 or TRBV12-4 with TRBJ2-3; D remains unclear. The V end lost 6 bases, the J end lost 4 bases, and 14 bases lay between the germline ends. CDR3 length: 14 residues. The CDR3 bases are TGTGCCAGCAGCCTAACGGTTTCGGCAGATACGCAGTATTTT. Residues: CASSLTVSADTQYF.

V and J are TRBV20-1 and TRBJ2-4; TRBD2 matches 12 bases. Looked up from germline, CDR1 is DFQATT and CDR2 is SNEGSKA (reference sequence). CDR3 length: 17 amino acids. Trimming cost V 0 bases and J 1 base; bases outside gene matches: 4. CDR3 in DNA: TGCAGTGCTAGAGACCCCCTAGCGGGGGGGGCCAAAAACATTCAGTACTTC. This translates into CSARDPLAGGAKNIQYF.

This clonotype showed up just once. The V and J genes are TRBV28 and TRBJ2-5; TRBD2 matches at 9 bases. V lost 3 bases, J lost 5 bases, and 10 bases stayed unmatched. The germline gives CDR1 MDHEN, CDR2 SYDVKM. The CDR3 runs to 16 residues. The CDR3 nucleotides are TGTGCCAGCAGTTTGGGGGATAGCGGGAGCGGGGAGACCCAGTACTTC. Protein: CASSLGDSGSGETQYF.

This clonotype showed up just a few times. The rearrangement links TRBV3-1 to TRBJ1-5; the match to TRBD1 covers 7 bases. This CDR3 comprises 15 residues. Germline CDR1 is LGHDT and CDR2 is YNNKEL (reference sequence). Losses at the gene ends were 2 bases for V and 4 bases for J; bases not matched to a gene: 5. The CDR3 coding sequence is TGTGCCAGCAGCCAATCGACAGGGTGGAATCAGCCCCAGCATTTT. Amino acid sequence: CASSQSTGWNQPQHF.

This clonotype was observed a single time. This chain uses TRBV18 with TRBJ2-5, with D possibly being TRBD1 (6 bases). Germline CDR1 and CDR2: KGHSH and LQKENI. The CDR3 runs 14 residues. Between the trimmed V and J ends, which lost 2 bases and 2 bases, there was a span of 9 bases. CDR3 nucleotide sequence: TGTGCCAGCTCACCATGGACAGAACAAGAGACCCAGTACTTC. Residues: CASSPWTEQETQYF.

The chain combines TRBV30 with TRBJ1-4; D is possibly TRBD1 (6 bases). The V end lost 6 bases, the J end lost 6 bases, and 17 bases lay between the germline ends. There are 14 residues in the CDR3. Germline values: CDR1 GTSNPN, CDR2 SVGIG (reference sequence). This CDR3 reads CACFSWSGDEKLFF. CDR3 nucleotides: TGTGCCTGTTTCTCCTGGTCAGGGGATGAAAAACTGTTTTTT.

This CDR3 is CASSTGQGSNQPQHF. The CDR3 DNA is TGTGCCAGTAGTACGGGACAGGGGAGCAATCAGCCCCAGCATTTT. V and J are TRBV19 and TRBJ1-5; 10 positions agree with TRBD1. Germline trimming cut 4 bases from V and 1 base from J; bases unmatched to any gene: 1. The CDR3 contains 15 residues. Germline V gene lookup returns CDR1 LNHDA and CDR2 SQIVND (reference sequence).

This clonotype was counted only a few times. V gene TRBV28 combines with J gene TRBJ1-5, with 11 bases identical to TRBD1. Germline-derived CDR1 and CDR2 are MDHEN and SYDVKM. J lost 6 bases, V lost 3 bases, and 4 bases had no gene match. CDR3 size: 15 residues. CDR3 sequence: CASSFGDRGTQPQHF. The CDR3 coding sequence is TGTGCCAGCAGTTTCGGGGACAGGGGGACTCAGCCCCAGCATTTT.

This clonotype turned up a few times. The chain joins TRBV4-3 to TRBJ1-1; D remains unclear. CDR1 is LGHNA and CDR2 is YSLEER in the germline V gene. The germline V and J ends were trimmed by 0 bases and 6 bases, with 14 bases remaining between them. The CDR3 covers 15 residues. Here the CDR3 reads CASSQEIGYSSEAFF. The CDR3 DNA follows: TGCGCCAGCAGCCAAGAAATAGGTTACAGCTCTGAAGCTTTCTTT.

This clonotype turned up a few times. This sequence joins TRBV5-4 and TRBJ1-2; D is unclear. Germline V CDR1 and CDR2: SGHNT, YYREEE (reference sequence). Between the trimmed V and J ends, which lost 4 bases and 1 base, there was a span of 11 bases. The CDR3 spans 14 residues. CDR3 amino acids: CASSAAILNYGYTF. The CDR3 DNA follows: TGTGCCAGCAGCGCGGCTATACTTAACTATGGCTACACCTTC. Combining the CDR3 with reference TRBV5-4 and TRBJ1-2 gives the whole variable domain ETGVTQSPTHLIKTRGQQVTLRCSSQSGHNTVSWYQQALGQGPQFIFQYYREEENGRGNFPPRFSGLQFPNYSSELNVNALELDDSALYLCASSAAILNYGYTFGSGTRLTVV.

V gene TRBV23-1 combines with J gene TRBJ2-5; tentative D call: TRBD1 (5 bases). TRBV23-1 is an ORF, with its function uncertain. The CDR3 totals 13 residues. The germline V and J ends were trimmed by 0 bases and 3 bases, with 5 bases remaining between them. CDR3 residues: CASSQSGEETQYF. In DNA form, the CDR3 reads TGCGCCAGCAGTCAATCAGGGGAAGAGACCCAGTACTTC.

About this clonotype: Mismatch with germline at one junction end may stem from a read error. The V gene is TRBV6-5, the J gene TRBJ1-1; TRBD1 might be the D (5 bases). The CDR3 is 14 amino acids. Germline CDR1 is MNHEY and CDR2 is SVGAGI. The CDR3 reads CASSNQPSDTEAFF. Here the CDR3 DNA reads TGTGCCAGCAGTAACCAACCCTCGGACACTGAGGCTTTCTTT.

This clonotype was detected only a few times. The chain is built from TRBV19 and TRBJ1-1; D ambiguous. V was cut by 10 bases and J by 0 bases, with 12 bases left in between. Per germline, CDR1 LNHDA and CDR2 SQIVND (reference sequence). The CDR3 is 13 amino acids. The CDR3 reads CATLAPMNTEAFF. CDR3 nucleotide sequence: TGTGCCACCCTTGCCCCAATGAACACTGAAGCTTTCTTT.

Turning to this clonotype: A much larger clone is a single base away; this may be a read error. J is TRBJ2-3 and V is TRBV7-2, with D possibly being TRBD1 or TRBD2 (5 bases each). CDR1 is SGHTA and CDR2 is FQGNSA in the germline V gene. The CDR3 loop spans 15 amino acids. The CDR3 sequence: CAGSPGPGRTDTQYF. The CDR3 coding sequence is TGTGCCGGCAGCCCAGGTCCGGGACGCACAGATACGCAGTATTTT.

Ten or more counts support this clonotype. In DNA, the CDR3 is TGCAGTGCGATGTCCCCGATAGGAGCGGAAGACAATGAGCAGTTCTTC. Translating it yields CSAMSPIGAEDNEQFF. The gene calls are TRBV20-1 and TRBJ2-1; D might be TRBD2 (5 bases). Trimming took off 6 bases at V and 5 bases at J, with 23 bases between the two ends. CDR1 DFQATT and CDR2 SNEGSKA come from the germline V gene (reference sequence). This CDR3 has 16 residues.

The V and J genes are TRBV3-1 and TRBJ1-4; D is uncertain. V was pared by 6 bases and J by 3 bases, with 8 bases between. The germline CDR1 and CDR2 sequences are LGHDT and YNNKEL (reference sequence). The length of the CDR3 is 13 residues. Here the CDR3 DNA reads TGTGCCAGCAGAGAGAATCCTAATGAAAAACTGTTTTTT. The encoded protein is CASRENPNEKLFF. The full variable domain, in which reference TRBV3-1 and TRBJ1-4 provide the parts outside the CDR3, is DTAVSQTPKYLVTQMGNDKSIKCEQNLGHDTMYWYKQDSKKFLKIMFSYNNKELIINETVPNRFSPKSPDKAHLNLHINSLELGDSAVYFCASRENPNEKLFFGSGTQLSVL.

This clonotype was detected a few times. This chain connects TRBV7-8 to TRBJ1-2, with TRBD1 identical over 9 bases. The CDR3 has 15 amino acids. V was clipped by 3 bases and J by 4 bases; unmatched bases: 6. The germline CDR1 and CDR2 sequences are SGHVS and FQNEAQ. CDR3 sequence (DNA): TGTGCCAGCAGCTTCTCCGGGACAGGGACCTATGGCTACACCTTC. Protein sequence: CASSFSGTGTYGYTF.